This record looks at one T cell receptor beta chain sequence and its context. This sample was taken from a study of blood T cell repertoires in COVID-19. In the study overall: Some COVID-19 samples were acute and others convalescent; all came from the United States, Italy and Spain. In each case, the material was cDNA or gDNA derived from T cells, B-cell-depleted T cells, or PBMCs.

Seattle cases were enrolled at active infection and followed longitudinally. In the original analysis: For nucleated cells, counts were estimated from reference gene primer amplification. The table came from immunoSEQ multiplex PCR; TCRdb's copy has only in-frame clones and leaves some out. That table supplies the V and J calls and clone size; D and trimming were determined from the DNA. The sample has just over 300,000 clones, roughly nine tenths seen once. Sequenced: peripheral blood. This TCR derives from a woman between 25 and 40 years old with COVID-19, enrolled during active disease.

CDR3 sequence (DNA): TGTGCCAGCAGAGACTCCGGGGAGCTGTTTTTT. The encoded protein is CASRDSGELFF. J is TRBJ2-2 and V is TRBV2, with D hard to call. The germline V gene has CDR1 SNHLY and CDR2 FYNNEI. This CDR3 has 11 residues. V dropped 6 bases and J dropped 6 bases, with 5 bases sitting between them.